The 12 T cell receptor beta chains below come from one sample, sequenced in a study of long-term antiretroviral therapy in people with HIV. immunoSEQ v3.0 was run at survey level. The assay was immunoSEQ multiplex PCR, and TCRdb's table has in-frame clones only and misses some. This repertoire shows 25,000 to 30,000 clones, 90% to 95% found once; its top ten account for 2.7%. Sequenced material: unsorted PBMCs, taken around 7.4 years after starting antiretroviral therapy. Receptor source: a man aged 50 to 60 with HIV.

J is TRBJ2-2 and V is TRBV6-5; D ambiguous. CDR1 and CDR2 from the germline V gene are MNHEY and SVGAGI. CDR3 size: 16 residues. Trimming removed 0 bases at V and 0 bases at J, with 8 bases between. Here the CDR3 reads CASSYSTGANTGELFF. The CDR3, as DNA: TGTGCCAGCAGTTACTCGACTGGGGCGAACACCGGGGAGCTGTTTTTT.

The chain is built from TRBV10-3 and TRBJ2-3; D is unclear. V was trimmed by 0 bases and J by 4 bases, leaving 8 bases between them. CDR1 is ENHRY and CDR2 is SYGVKD in the germline V gene. This CDR3 has 14 amino acids. The CDR3 DNA reads as TGTGCCATCAGTGAGTCGACCCCCGCAGATACGCAGTATTTT. Translated, it gives CAISESTPADTQYF.

The CDR3 DNA sequence: TGTGCTAGTGGTCCCGGGGGGGCACCTCACAATGAGCAGTTCTTC. It codes for CASGPGGAPHNEQFF. This chain connects TRBV12-5 to TRBJ2-1, with TRBD2 matching over 8 bases. The CDR3 is 15 amino acids. The V gene's germline CDR1 is LGHNT and CDR2 FRNRAP. Trimming took 5 bases from V and 5 from J; bases not matched to a gene: 8.

This clone appeared once. The chain couples TRBV5-1 to TRBJ2-7; D unclear. CDR3 length: 15 amino acids. Trimming removed 3 bases at V and 3 bases at J, with 16 bases between. Germline V lookup: CDR1 SGHRS, CDR2 YFSETQ. The CDR3 bases are TGCGCCAGCAGCTCCCTGGACGGGCCTAACTACGAGCAGTACTTC. This sequence encodes CASSSLDGPNYEQYF.

The chain couples TRBV5-4 to TRBJ2-7, with D perhaps matching TRBD1 (6 bases). The germline V gene has CDR1 SGHNT and CDR2 YYREEE (reference sequence). The CDR3 length is 15 residues. The V and J ends lost 4 bases and 0 bases respectively, with 14 bases between them. The CDR3 DNA follows: TGTGCCAGCAGCCCAACAGGGCCCAGCTCCTACGAGCAGTACTTC. Translation gives CASSPTGPSSYEQYF.

This clone was seen just once. The chain uses TRBV4-1 and TRBJ1-3; 7 positions agree with TRBD1. V lost 1 base and J lost 2; bases outside the gene matches: 5. Looked up from germline, CDR1 is MGHRA and CDR2 is YSYEKL. This CDR3 is 16 amino acids long. DNA of the CDR3: TGCGCCAGCAGCCAAGGACAGGGCCTGGCTGGAAACACCATATATTTT. The encoded protein is CASSQGQGLAGNTIYF.

This clone was counted a single time. The V and J genes are TRBV7-9 and TRBJ1-5; 8 bases are shared with TRBD1. The CDR3 loop spans 16 amino acids. Trimming cost V 5 bases and J 0 bases; bases outside gene matches: 6. CDR1 and CDR2 from the germline V gene are SEHNR and FQNEAQ (reference sequence). This chain's CDR3 is CASSPGTGYSNQPQHF. CDR3 nucleotide sequence: TGTGCCAGCAGCCCAGGGACAGGATATAGCAATCAGCCCCAGCATTTT.

The chain employs TRBV2 and TRBJ1-2; D may be TRBD1 (5 bases). Deletions cut 8 bases from V and 2 bases from J, with 15 bases between. This CDR3 is 14 amino acids long. Per the germline V gene, CDR1 is SNHLY and CDR2 is FYNNEI. DNA of the CDR3: TGTGCCAGCGCGCGCGGGGAGGGGAACTATGGCTACACCTTC. Translated: CASARGEGNYGYTF.

The rearrangement joins TRBV23-1 to TRBJ1-2; maybe TRBD1 (6 bases). TRBV23-1 is placed among ORFs of uncertain function. The CDR3 totals 14 residues. The V gene lost 4 bases and the J gene lost 4 bases, with 13 bases spanning the gap. The CDR3 sequence is CASSPRDKGYGYTF. The CDR3 DNA follows: TGCGCCAGCAGTCCGCGGGACAAGGGCTATGGCTACACCTTC.

The chain links TRBV27 to TRBJ2-5; D gene ambiguous. The end of the DNA fits TRBJ2-7 better, so the J call may be wrong. Germline lookup yields CDR1 MNHEY and CDR2 SMNVEV (reference sequence). The CDR3 extends over 13 amino acids. This chain's CDR3 is CASSSNQMYEQYF. In DNA, the CDR3 is TGTGCCAGCAGTTCCAATCAGATGTACGAGCAGTACTTC.

The CDR3 sequence is CASSFGLDQPQHF. CDR3 bases: TGTGCCAGCAGTTTTGGACTAGATCAGCCCCAGCATTTT. V usage is TRBV27 and J usage is TRBJ1-5, with D unclear. CDR3 length equals 13 residues. With 3 bases removed from V and 5 bases from J, the gap between germline ends came to 8 bases. In germline, CDR1 is MNHEY, CDR2 SMNVEV (reference sequence).

The V call is TRBV15, the J call TRBJ2-7; 10 bases agree with TRBD1. The CDR3 has 16 amino acids. From germline, CDR1 is LNHNV and CDR2 YYDKDF (reference sequence). V trimming: 3 bases; J trimming: 5 bases; junction bases outside the gene matches: 10. The CDR3 DNA follows: TGTGCCACCAGCAGCGTTAGACAGGGGGCTTTCCACGAGCAGTACTTC. Translating gives CATSSVRQGAFHEQYF. Based on the CDR3 plus reference TRBV15 and TRBJ2-7, the full variable domain is DAMVIQNPRYQVTQFGKPVTLSCSQTLNHNVMYWYQQKSSQAPKLLFHYYDKDFNNEADTPDNFQSRRPNTSFCFLDIRSPGLGDTAMYLCATSSVRQGAFHEQYFGPGTRLTVT.